The rows below give T cell receptor beta chains drawn from one sample of a study of T cell repertoires in cytomegalovirus infection. TCRdb processed the reads anew with MiXCR; each CDR3 protein has one entry. This sample has under 200,000 distinct CDR3 sequences, with 9.5% found just once. The sample taken for sequencing was PBMCs. The receptors stem from a human donor in good health (CMV status not recorded). Some clones in this sample may be carry-over from other donors' samples. Each CDR3 is given with its conserved first and last residue. Each record gives: D gene, clone size, V gene, J gene, CDR3 length, CDR3 protein, CDR3 DNA. D genes are given only for firm matches. A row's size may be missing; if present it is once, few, many or a size class.

>TRBD1|many|TRBV7-2|TRBJ1-1|14
CASSWSGQGAGAFF
TGTGCCAGCAGCTGGTCCGGACAGGGGGCCGGAGCTTTCTTT
>NA|many|TRBV7-2|TRBJ2-7|13
CASSLGGFDEQYF
TGTGCCAGCAGCTTGGGGGGCTTCGACGAGCAGTACTTC
>NA|few|TRBV4-3|TRBJ1-1|14
CASSQEWRNTEAFF
TGCGCCAGCAGCCAAGAATGGAGGAACACTGAAGCTTTCTTT
>NA|NA|TRBV9|TRBJ1-3|16
CASSVELAGSGNTIYF
TGTGCCAGCAGCGTAGAATTGGCAGGGTCAGGAAACACCATATATTTT
>NA|NA|TRBV27|TRBJ1-5|16
CASSPGDIPDHQPQHF
TGTGCCAGCAGTCCCGGGGACATCCCTGACCATCAGCCCCAGCATTTT
>TRBD1|many|TRBV7-2|TRBJ1-6|16
CASSPGTGLIGSPLHF
TGTGCCAGCAGCCCAGGGACAGGGCTTATCGGTTCACCCCTCCACTTT
>TRBD1|many|TRBV20-1|TRBJ1-1|15
CSARSPRQGNTEAFF
TGCAGTGCTAGAAGCCCCCGACAGGGCAACACTGAAGCTTTCTTT
>NA|few|TRBV18|TRBJ2-1|12
CASSPAVGEQFF
TGTGCCAGCTCACCGGCAGTCGGTGAGCAGTTCTTC
>NA|many|TRBV11-3|TRBJ2-7|14
CASSPTDLPYEQYF
TGTGCCAGCAGCCCTACGGATCTCCCCTACGAGCAGTACTTC
>NA|many|TRBV7-6|TRBJ1-1|15
CASSFFRTGDTEAFF
TGTGCCAGCAGCTTCTTTAGGACTGGGGACACTGAAGCTTTCTTT
>TRBD1|few|TRBV10-3|TRBJ1-1|13
CVGRDRGDTEAFF
TGTGTCGGGAGAGACAGGGGAGACACTGAAGCTTTCTTT
>NA|many|TRBV7-9|TRBJ2-6|13
CASSYGEANVLTF
TGTGCCAGCAGTTACGGGGAGGCCAACGTCCTGACTTTC
>TRBD1|many|TRBV4-1|TRBJ2-7|14
CASSQVGQPHEQYF
TGCGCCAGCAGCCAAGTGGGACAGCCACACGAGCAGTACTTC
>TRBD1|NA|TRBV7-2|TRBJ1-2|14
CASSTGYRGYSYTF
TGTGCCAGCAGCACCGGCTACAGGGGGTATAGCTACACCTTC
>NA|NA|TRBV29-1|TRBJ1-1|12
CSVEGGNTEAFF
TGCAGCGTTGAAGGGGGGAACACTGAAGCTTTCTTT
>TRBD2|NA|TRBV6-4|TRBJ2-2|16
CASSDTGTSGAGELFF
TGTGCCAGCAGTGACACCGGGACTAGCGGGGCTGGGGAGCTGTTTTTT
>NA|few|TRBV20-1|TRBJ2-4|15
CSAAGKGGTKNIQYF
TGCAGTGCTGCCGGGAAAGGGGGAACCAAAAACATTCAGTACTTC
>TRBD1|many|TRBV7-2|TRBJ1-4|15
CASSAQGASGEKLFF
TGTGCCAGCAGCGCACAGGGGGCGTCTGGTGAAAAACTGTTTTTT
>NA|many|TRBV12-3/TRBV12-4|TRBJ2-5|14
CASSPGDSLGTQYF
TGTGCCAGCAGCCCAGGCGATTCCTTGGGGACCCAGTACTTC
>NA|NA|TRBV28|TRBJ1-4|15
CASSPPGGGNEKLFF
TGTGCCAGCAGTCCCCCCGGGGGTGGTAATGAAAAACTGTTTTTT
>NA|many|TRBV13|TRBJ1-1|12
CASSLGRNEAFF
TGTGCCAGCAGCTTAGGACGGAATGAAGCTTTCTTT
>TRBD1|many|TRBV24-1|TRBJ1-1|12
CATSDSDRGAFF
TGTGCCACCAGTGATTCTGACAGGGGAGCTTTCTTT
>NA|many|TRBV12-3/TRBV12-4|TRBJ1-6|13
CASSLKENSPLHF
TGTGCCAGCAGTTTAAAGGAGAATTCACCCCTCCACTTT
>NA|few|TRBV2|TRBJ2-7|12
CASSIGTYEQYF
TGTGCCAGCAGTATCGGGACCTACGAGCAGTACTTC
>NA|NA|TRBV4-2|TRBJ2-3|15
CASSQEGRVPDTQYF
TGTGCCAGCAGCCAAGAAGGCAGGGTGCCAGATACGCAGTATTTT
>NA|few|TRBV18|TRBJ2-7|17
CASSPTPGFSYSYEQYF
TGTGCCAGCTCACCAACTCCGGGATTCTCGTACTCCTACGAGCAGTACTTC
>NA|many|TRBV2|TRBJ2-2|15
CASSEGALAPGELFF
TGTGCCAGCAGTGAGGGGGCCCTAGCGCCCGGGGAGCTGTTTTTT
>TRBD1|few|TRBV15|TRBJ1-5|15
CATSRDDRVNQPQHF
TGTGCCACCAGCAGAGACGACAGGGTAAATCAGCCCCAGCATTTT
>TRBD1|many|TRBV7-8|TRBJ1-4|19
CASSGETGTGIVKGEKLFF
TGTGCCAGCAGCGGCGAAACCGGGACAGGGATAGTCAAAGGGGAAAAACTGTTTTTT
>NA|many|TRBV4-3|TRBJ1-4|14
CASSVTGRDEKLFF
TGCGCCAGCAGCGTTACAGGGAGGGACGAAAAACTGTTTTTT
>TRBD1|many|TRBV7-9|TRBJ1-1|15
CASSGKGQLNTEAFF
TGTGCCAGCAGCGGGAAGGGACAGCTGAACACTGAAGCTTTCTTT
>NA|many|TRBV12-3/TRBV12-4|TRBJ1-1|18
CASSLLRPTGRVDAEAFF
TGTGCCAGCAGTTTATTACGGCCAACGGGGCGAGTTGATGCTGAAGCTTTCTTT
>TRBD1|few|TRBV20-1|TRBJ1-3|16
CSARDWGTGSGNTIYF
TGCAGTGCTAGAGATTGGGGGACAGGCTCTGGAAACACCATATATTTT
>TRBD1|many|TRBV7-2|TRBJ1-2|16
CASSLALGDSNYGYTF
TGTGCCAGCAGCTTAGCGCTGGGGGACAGCAACTATGGCTACACCTTC
>NA|NA|TRBV7-9|TRBJ2-2|14
CASLPVPATGELFF
TGTGCCAGCCTCCCAGTCCCTGCCACCGGGGAGCTGTTTTTT
>NA|NA|TRBV20-1|TRBJ1-2|15
CSARDQERGVNGFTF
TGCAGTGCTAGAGATCAGGAGAGGGGAGTGAATGGCTTCACCTTC
>NA|few|TRBV20-1|TRBJ2-5|13
CSARGGTSWTQYF
TGCAGTGCTAGAGGAGGGACTTCGTGGACCCAGTACTTC
>NA|few|TRBV6-1|TRBJ1-5|15
CASRLRAYSNQPQHF
TGTGCCAGCCGTTTGAGGGCATATAGCAATCAGCCCCAGCATTTT
>TRBD1|many|TRBV7-2|TRBJ1-5|15
CASSWTGMSNQPQHF
TGTGCCAGCAGTTGGACAGGAATGAGCAATCAGCCCCAGCATTTT
>NA|NA|TRBV28|TRBJ2-2|13
CASRPGITGELFF
TGTGCCAGCAGACCAGGAATCACCGGGGAGCTGTTTTTT
>TRBD1|many|TRBV7-2|TRBJ2-2|16
CASRLRTGDHSGELFF
TGTGCCAGCAGACTCCGGACAGGGGATCACTCCGGGGAGCTGTTTTTT
>NA|many|TRBV28|TRBJ1-3|15
CASSLPRWGGDTIYF
TGTGCCAGCAGCCTCCCTCGGTGGGGAGGCGACACCATATATTTT
>NA|many|TRBV7-3|TRBJ2-1|17
CASRSPGSGSSYNEQFF
TGTGCCAGCAGATCCCCGGGTTCAGGGAGCTCCTACAATGAGCAGTTCTTC
>TRBD2|many|TRBV7-9|TRBJ2-1|15
CASSRLAGVGNEQFF
TGTGCCAGCAGCCGACTAGCGGGAGTTGGGAATGAGCAGTTCTTC
>TRBD1|many|TRBV11-2|TRBJ1-2|16
CASSSRGTGFTYGYTF
TGTGCCAGCAGCTCCCGAGGGACAGGCTTCACCTATGGCTACACCTTC
>TRBD1|NA|TRBV3-1|TRBJ1-1|14
CASSHDRGGTEAFF
TGTGCCAGCAGCCATGACAGGGGAGGCACTGAAGCTTTCTTT
>TRBD2|NA|TRBV20-1|TRBJ2-5|16
CSASGTSGTSQETQYF
TGCAGTGCTTCCGGGACTAGCGGGACCTCTCAAGAGACCCAGTACTTC
>NA|once|TRBV14|TRBJ1-2|16
CASSQGVPGANYGYTF
TGTGCCAGCAGCCAAGGGGTACCCGGAGCTAACTATGGCTACACCTTC
>NA|few|TRBV4-3|TRBJ2-5|16
CASSQGWASSFETQYF
TGCGCCAGCAGCCAAGGCTGGGCTAGTTCGTTTGAGACCCAGTACTTC
>NA|NA|TRBV20-1|TRBJ2-7|12
CSARDNPREQYF
TGCAGTGCTAGAGATAATCCCCGCGAGCAGTACTTC
>NA|few|TRBV29-1|TRBJ1-1|12
CSARTAAAEAFF
TGCAGCGCAAGGACGGCCGCCGCTGAAGCTTTCTTT
>NA|NA|TRBV6-5|TRBJ2-5|15
CASSYSGAAGQPQYF
TGTGCCAGCAGTTACAGCGGTGCGGCAGGGCAGCCCCAGTACTTC
>NA|NA|TRBV29-1|TRBJ2-3|14
CSVEGSISADTQYF
TGCAGCGTTGAAGGTTCGATAAGTGCAGATACGCAGTATTTT
>NA|many|TRBV27|TRBJ1-1|15
CAAKPWDGWNTEAFF
TGTGCCGCGAAACCATGGGACGGGTGGAACACTGAAGCTTTCTTT
>TRBD1|many|TRBV7-2|TRBJ1-3|17
CASSLAGTGGTGNTIYF
TGTGCCAGCAGCTTAGCTGGGACAGGGGGGACTGGAAACACCATATATTTT